This T cell receptor (beta chain) was found in a study of T cell responses to AZD1222 COVID-19 vaccine. The CDR3 covers 14 residues. CDR1 ENHRY and CDR2 SYGVKD come from the germline V gene. The V end was cut by 7 bases, the J end by 1 base, with 13 bases between. Generated by immunoSEQ multiplex PCR, the TCRdb table keeps only in-frame clones and is missing some. The sample has 65,000 to 90,000 clones, roughly 85% seen once. V gene TRBV10-3 combines with J gene TRBJ1-1; D possibly corresponds to TRBD1 (6 bases). Specimen: peripheral blood, collected 28 days after the second AZD1222 dose. The source of this sequence is an adult who received the AZD1222 COVID-19 vaccine. CDR3 region: CAINNQGTNTEAFF. DNA for the CDR3: TGTGCCATCAACAACCAGGGGACGAACACTGAAGCTTTCTTT.